These T cell receptor beta chains were read from a single sample in a study of blood T cell repertoires in COVID-19. The assay was immunoSEQ multiplex PCR, and TCRdb's table has in-frame clones only and misses some. The sample has under 200,000 clones; around four fifths are singletons. The sample consisted of peripheral blood. Receptors were obtained from a woman at least 80 years old with active or convalescent COVID-19. Both conserved end residues are part of each CDR3. The D gene is left open where the match is weak. The size of a clone is reported for some rows only, either as once, few or many, or as a class for expanded clones.

V gene	clone size	CDR3 length	D gene	J gene	CDR3 DNA	CDR3 protein
TRBV6-5	NA	14	NA	TRBJ1-5	TGTGCCAGCAGCTCCCAGGGTAGCAATCAGCCCCAGCATTTT	CASSSQGSNQPQHF
TRBV3-1/TRBV3-2	NA	14	NA	TRBJ1-4	TGTGCCAGCAGCCAGCAGGGGAGAAATGAAAAACTGTTTTTT	CASSQQGRNEKLFF
TRBV11-3	NA	14	NA	TRBJ1-6	TGTGCCAGCAGCTTAGATCCCCAGGGGTCACCCCTCCACTTT	CASSLDPQGSPLHF
TRBV6-5	few	13	NA	TRBJ1-2	TGTGCCACCCTTCCGGGGGAGGGTTATGGCTACACCTTC	CATLPGEGYGYTF
TRBV19	NA	15	TRBD1	TRBJ2-1	TGTGCCAGTAGTATGGGGACAGGGGCCTACAATGAGCAGTTCTTC	CASSMGTGAYNEQFF
TRBV19	NA	15	NA	TRBJ1-1	TGTGCCAGTAGTCCTCAAAGGACAGTGAACACTGAAGCTTTCTTT	CASSPQRTVNTEAFF
TRBV14	NA	12	NA	TRBJ2-7	TGTGCCAGCAGCCAAGTCGGAGGGTTGGAGTACTTC	CASSQVGGLEYF
TRBV6-2/TRBV6-3	NA	13	NA	TRBJ1-2	TGTGCCAGCAGTTACAAGCCGGACTATGGCTACACCTTC	CASSYKPDYGYTF
TRBV13	NA	16	NA	TRBJ1-3	TGTGCCAGCAGCCTAGCCCTGACAAGCTCTGGAAACACCATATATTTT	CASSLALTSSGNTIYF
TRBV2	few	14	NA	TRBJ2-2	TGTGCCAGCACTCTGGACACAAACACCGGGGAGCTGTTTTTT	CASTLDTNTGELFF
TRBV7-2	once	16	TRBD1	TRBJ2-7	TGTGCCAGCAGCTACCGACTCGAGGGGGCAAAAACCGAGCAGTACTTC	CASSYRLEGAKTEQYF
TRBV2	NA	16	NA	TRBJ1-2	TGTGCCAGCAGTGAAGCGCTTCGGGAGGGTAGCTATGGCTACACCTTC	CASSEALREGSYGYTF
TRBV19	NA	15	TRBD2	TRBJ2-5	TGTGCCAGTAGTATTTCTAGCGGGGGGGTGGAGACCCAGTACTTC	CASSISSGGVETQYF
TRBV9	NA	13	NA	TRBJ1-1	TGTGCCAGCAGCGCGCAGGATCTGACTGAAGCTTTCTTT	CASSAQDLTEAFF
TRBV7-9	few	13	TRBD1	TRBJ1-2	TGTGCCAGCAGACAAACAGGGGTAGAGGGCTACACCTTC	CASRQTGVEGYTF
TRBV5-1	NA	19	TRBD2	TRBJ2-3	TGCGCCAGCAGCCCGGGACTAGCGGGGGGGACTGGATTCACAGATACGCAGTATTTT	CASSPGLAGGTGFTDTQYF
TRBV30	NA	14	TRBD1	TRBJ2-5	TGTGCCTGGGCCATACAGGGGAATGGGAAGACCCAGTACTTC	CAWAIQGNGKTQYF
TRBV7-9	NA	15	NA	TRBJ1-2	TGTGCCAGCAGCTTAGGGGCAGCAAATAACTATGGCTACACCTTC	CASSLGAANNYGYTF
TRBV3-1/TRBV3-2	NA	15	NA	TRBJ1-2	TGTGCCAGCAGCCCATTCCCAGGGAGGTACTATGGCTACACCTTC	CASSPFPGRYYGYTF
TRBV5-1	NA	16	TRBD2	TRBJ2-5	TGCGCCAGCAGCCACGGACTAGCGGGGGGGAAAGAGACCCAGTACTTC	CASSHGLAGGKETQYF
TRBV12-3/TRBV12-4	NA	13	NA	TRBJ1-4	TGTGCCAGCAGGCAGGGATCTAATGAAAAACTGTTTTTT	CASRQGSNEKLFF
TRBV6-5	NA	15	NA	TRBJ2-4	TGTGCCAGCAGTCCCGACATCGTCGGCAAAAACATTCAGTACTTC	CASSPDIVGKNIQYF
TRBV6-6	NA	15	TRBD1	TRBJ1-2	TGTGCCAGCAGTTACGTAGGGGGCCCCCTCTATGGCTACACCTTC	CASSYVGGPLYGYTF
TRBV18	NA	16	TRBD1	TRBJ2-1	TGTGCCAGCTCACCAAGCAGGGGGTCGCCCCACAATGAGCAGTTCTTC	CASSPSRGSPHNEQFF
TRBV4-1	NA	16	NA	TRBJ2-4	TGCGCCAGCAGCCCCGGGCAGACGGGGGGCGGTAACATTCAGTACTTC	CASSPGQTGGGNIQYF
TRBV11-3	NA	19	TRBD1	TRBJ1-2	TGTGCCAGCAGCTCAACAGCTCCCCGTGGGACAGGGATAAACTATGGCTACACCTTC	CASSSTAPRGTGINYGYTF
TRBV11-2	once	14	TRBD1	TRBJ2-5	TGTGCCAGCAGGAGGGGGCCCCTACAAGAGACCCAGTACTTC	CASRRGPLQETQYF
TRBV12-5	NA	16	TRBD1	TRBJ2-7	TGTGCTAGTGGTTTGGTACGTGAGGGGGCCGTTGACGAGCAGTACTTC	CASGLVREGAVDEQYF
TRBV27	NA	16	TRBD2	TRBJ2-1	TGTGCCAGCAGTTATTGGACTAGCGGGGGCTCCAATGAGCAGTTCTTC	CASSYWTSGGSNEQFF
TRBV7-2	NA	16	TRBD1	TRBJ2-7	TGTGCCAGCAGCCGTAAAGCTGGGACAGGGTTTGGTGAGCAGTACTTC	CASSRKAGTGFGEQYF
TRBV7-2	NA	14	NA	TRBJ1-5	TGTGCCAGCAGCTTAGTTTTCGTCAGGGGGCCCCAGCATTTT	CASSLVFVRGPQHF
TRBV19	NA	16	TRBD1	TRBJ1-2	TGTGCCAGTACAGGTGGGACAGGGTCGTCATACTATGGCTACACCTTC	CASTGGTGSSYYGYTF
TRBV18	few	13	NA	TRBJ1-6	TGTGCCAGCTCAACGGACACTAATTCACCCCTCCACTTT	CASSTDTNSPLHF
TRBV5-1	NA	13	NA	TRBJ2-7	TGCGCCAGCAGCCGGATCGACAGCGACGAGCAGTACTTC	CASSRIDSDEQYF
TRBV18	NA	13	NA	TRBJ2-7	TGTGCCAGCTCACCTGACAGTAACTACGAGCAGTACTTC	CASSPDSNYEQYF
TRBV14	NA	15	NA	TRBJ1-6	TGTGCCAGCAGCCCTAAGAGCTCCTATAATTCACCCCTCCACTTT	CASSPKSSYNSPLHF
TRBV19	NA	16	TRBD2	TRBJ2-5	TGTGCCAGTAGTATTGGTAGACTAGCGGGGACTGAGACCCAGTACTTC	CASSIGRLAGTETQYF
TRBV2	NA	14	NA	TRBJ1-4	TGTGCCAGCAGTGGATCGGGAACTAATGAAAAACTGTTTTTT	CASSGSGTNEKLFF
TRBV27	NA	14	NA	TRBJ2-1	TGTGCCAGCAGTCCCTGGACGGGAAACAATGAGCAGTTCTTC	CASSPWTGNNEQFF
TRBV3-1/TRBV3-2	NA	15	NA	TRBJ1-6	TGTGCCAGCAGCCAAGAGTTCAGGGTCAATTCACCCCTCCACTTT	CASSQEFRVNSPLHF
TRBV27	NA	17	NA	TRBJ1-6	TGTGCCAGCAGTCCAGGGGTCCGGGGCTCCTATAATTCACCCCTCCACTTT	CASSPGVRGSYNSPLHF
TRBV9	NA	15	TRBD2	TRBJ2-2	TGTGCCAGCAGCGTAGCGGGGGGAGCCACCGGGGAGCTGTTTTTT	CASSVAGGATGELFF
TRBV18	NA	17	TRBD1	TRBJ2-7	TGTGCCAGCTCACCAGGGCCGGGACAGGGGCTATCCTACGAGCAGTACTTC	CASSPGPGQGLSYEQYF
TRBV2	once	15	TRBD2	TRBJ2-1	TGTGCCAGCAGTGCCAGCGGGGGCTCCTACAATGAGCAGTTCTTC	CASSASGGSYNEQFF
TRBV11-2	NA	13	NA	TRBJ2-5	TGTGCCAGCAGCTCCCAGGCGCTTGAGACCCAGTACTTC	CASSSQALETQYF